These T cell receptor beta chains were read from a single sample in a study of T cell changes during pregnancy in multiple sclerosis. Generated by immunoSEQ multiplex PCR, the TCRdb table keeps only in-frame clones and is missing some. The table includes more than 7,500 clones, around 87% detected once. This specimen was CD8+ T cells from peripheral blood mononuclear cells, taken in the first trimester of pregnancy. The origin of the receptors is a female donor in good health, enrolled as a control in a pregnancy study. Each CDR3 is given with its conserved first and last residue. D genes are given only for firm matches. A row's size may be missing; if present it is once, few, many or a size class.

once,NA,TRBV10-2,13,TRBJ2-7,TGCGCCAGCAGTGGGGTCAGGGGTAGCGAGCAGTACTTC,CASSGVRGSEQYF
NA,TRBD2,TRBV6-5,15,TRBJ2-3,TGTGCCAGCACTACTTGGGCGGGAGGGCCGAATACGCAGTATTTT,CASTTWAGGPNTQYF
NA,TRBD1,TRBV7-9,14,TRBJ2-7,TGTGCCAGCAGCTTCGGGACAGGGAGGTACGAGCAGTACTTC,CASSFGTGRYEQYF
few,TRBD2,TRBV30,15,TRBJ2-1,TGTGCCTGGAGTGTAGACACCGGGGGGTATAATGAGCAGTTCTTC,CAWSVDTGGYNEQFF
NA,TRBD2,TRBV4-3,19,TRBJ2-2,TGCGCCAGCAGCCCGAAGGGACTAGCGGGAGCGGAGAACACCGGGGAGCTGTTTTTT,CASSPKGLAGAENTGELFF
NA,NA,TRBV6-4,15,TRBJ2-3,TGTGCCAGCAGTGACTCGAAAGGGGGGGCAGATACGCAGTATTTT,CASSDSKGGADTQYF
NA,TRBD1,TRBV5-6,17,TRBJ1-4,TGTGCCAGCAGCCTACCGACAGGGTGTAGAACTAATGAAAAACTGTTTTTT,CASSLPTGCRTNEKLFF
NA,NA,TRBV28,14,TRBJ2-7,TGTGCCAGCTCGGTAGGGACATCAGCCTACGAGCAGTACTTC,CASSVGTSAYEQYF
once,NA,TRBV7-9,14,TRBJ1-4,TGTGCCAGCAGCCCACATTCTTCATGGGAAAAACTGTTTTTT,CASSPHSSWEKLFF
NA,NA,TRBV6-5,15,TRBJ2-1,TGTGCCAGCAGTTCCGGGAGATACGACTACAATGAGCAGTTCTTC,CASSSGRYDYNEQFF